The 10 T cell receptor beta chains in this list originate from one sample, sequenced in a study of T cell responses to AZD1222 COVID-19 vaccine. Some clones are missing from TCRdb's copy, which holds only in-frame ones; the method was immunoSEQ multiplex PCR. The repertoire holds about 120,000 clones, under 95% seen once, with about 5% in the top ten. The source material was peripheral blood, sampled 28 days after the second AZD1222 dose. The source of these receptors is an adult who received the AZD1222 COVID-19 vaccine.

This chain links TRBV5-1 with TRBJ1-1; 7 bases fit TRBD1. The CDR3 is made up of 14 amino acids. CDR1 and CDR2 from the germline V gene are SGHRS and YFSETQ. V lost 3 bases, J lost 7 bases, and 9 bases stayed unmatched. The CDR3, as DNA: TGCGCCAGCAGCTCCCAAGGGGGCTCGGATGAAGCTTTCTTT. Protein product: CASSSQGGSDEAFF.

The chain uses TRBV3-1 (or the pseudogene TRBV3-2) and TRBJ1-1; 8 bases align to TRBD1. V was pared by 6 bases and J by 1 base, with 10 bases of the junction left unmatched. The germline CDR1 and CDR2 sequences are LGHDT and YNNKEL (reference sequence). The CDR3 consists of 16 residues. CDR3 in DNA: TGTGCCAGCAGTCGGAAGGTCGGGACAGGGAACACTGAAGCTTTCTTT. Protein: CASSRKVGTGNTEAFF.

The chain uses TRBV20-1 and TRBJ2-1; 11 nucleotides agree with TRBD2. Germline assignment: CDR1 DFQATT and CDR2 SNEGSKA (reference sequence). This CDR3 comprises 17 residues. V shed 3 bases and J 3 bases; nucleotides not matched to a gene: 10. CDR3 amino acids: CSASPPSGLAGYNEQFF. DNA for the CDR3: TGCAGTGCTAGTCCGCCGTCTGGACTAGCGGGCTACAATGAGCAGTTCTTC.

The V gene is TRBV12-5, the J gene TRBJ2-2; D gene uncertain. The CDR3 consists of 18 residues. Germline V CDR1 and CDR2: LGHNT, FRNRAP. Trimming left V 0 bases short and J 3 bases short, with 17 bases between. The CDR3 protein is CASGLVLNRQIDTGELFF. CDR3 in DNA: TGTGCTAGTGGTTTGGTACTGAACAGACAAATCGACACCGGGGAGCTGTTTTTT.

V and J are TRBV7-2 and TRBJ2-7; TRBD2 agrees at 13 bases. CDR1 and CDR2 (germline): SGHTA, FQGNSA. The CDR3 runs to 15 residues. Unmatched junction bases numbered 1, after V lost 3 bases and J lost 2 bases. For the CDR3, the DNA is TGTGCCAGCAGCTTGGGACTAGCGGGGCCCTACGAGCAGTACTTC. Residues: CASSLGLAGPYEQYF.

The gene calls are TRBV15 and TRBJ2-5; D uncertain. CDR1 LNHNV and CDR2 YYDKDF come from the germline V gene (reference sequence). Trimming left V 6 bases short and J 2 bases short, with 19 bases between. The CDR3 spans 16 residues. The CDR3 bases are TGTGCCACCAGTACTGTATCGGCAGGAAAGCAAGAGACCCAGTACTTC. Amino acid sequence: CATSTVSAGKQETQYF.

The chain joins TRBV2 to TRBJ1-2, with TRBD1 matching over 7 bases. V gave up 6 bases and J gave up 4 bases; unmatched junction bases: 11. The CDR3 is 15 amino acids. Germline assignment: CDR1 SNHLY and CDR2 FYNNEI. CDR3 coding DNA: TGTGCCAGCAGCCGCGAAGACAGGGCCATCTATGGCTACACCTTC. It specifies CASSREDRAIYGYTF. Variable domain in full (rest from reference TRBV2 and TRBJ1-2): EPEVTQTPSHQVTQMGQEVILRCVPISNHLYFYWYRQILGQKVEFLVSFYNNEISEKSEIFDDQFSVERPDGSNFTLKIRSTKLEDSAMYFCASSREDRAIYGYTFGSGTRLTVV.

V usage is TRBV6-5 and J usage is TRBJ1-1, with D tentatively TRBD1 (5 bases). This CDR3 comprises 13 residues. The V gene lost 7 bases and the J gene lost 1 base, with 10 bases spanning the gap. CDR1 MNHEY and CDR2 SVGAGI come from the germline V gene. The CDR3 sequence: CASTPGRNTEAFF. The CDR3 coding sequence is TGTGCCAGCACTCCGGGACGGAACACTGAAGCTTTCTTT.

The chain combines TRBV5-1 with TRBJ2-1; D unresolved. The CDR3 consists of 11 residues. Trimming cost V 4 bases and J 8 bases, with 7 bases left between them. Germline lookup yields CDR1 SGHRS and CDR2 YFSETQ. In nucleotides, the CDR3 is TGCGCCAGCAGCCTGAATTATGAGCAGTTCTTC. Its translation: CASSLNYEQFF.

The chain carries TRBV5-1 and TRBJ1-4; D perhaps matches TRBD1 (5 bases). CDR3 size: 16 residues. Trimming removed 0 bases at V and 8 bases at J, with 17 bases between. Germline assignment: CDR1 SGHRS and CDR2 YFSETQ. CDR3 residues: CASSLAGRGGGEKLFF. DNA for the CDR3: TGCGCCAGCAGCTTGGCAGGGCGTGGAGGAGGGGAAAAACTGTTTTTT.